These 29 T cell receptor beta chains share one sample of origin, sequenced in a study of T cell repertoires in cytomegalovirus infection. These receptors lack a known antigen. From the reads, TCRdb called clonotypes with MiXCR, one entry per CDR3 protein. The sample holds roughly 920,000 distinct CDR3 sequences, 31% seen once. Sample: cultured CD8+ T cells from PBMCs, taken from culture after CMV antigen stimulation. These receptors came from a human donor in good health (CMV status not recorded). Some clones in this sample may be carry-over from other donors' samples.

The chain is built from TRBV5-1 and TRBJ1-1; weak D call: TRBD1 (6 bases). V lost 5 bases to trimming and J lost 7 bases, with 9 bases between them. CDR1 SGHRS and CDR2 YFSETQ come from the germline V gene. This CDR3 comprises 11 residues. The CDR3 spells CASSTGNEAFF. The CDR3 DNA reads TGCGCCAGCAGTACAGGGAATGAAGCTTTCTTT.

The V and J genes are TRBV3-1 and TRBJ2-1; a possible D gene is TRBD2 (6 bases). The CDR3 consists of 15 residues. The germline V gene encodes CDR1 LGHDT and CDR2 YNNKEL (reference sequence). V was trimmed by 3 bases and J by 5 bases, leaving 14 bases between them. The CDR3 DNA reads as TGTGCCAGCAGCCAGCTGGACCGGGAGAACAATGAGCAGTTCTTC. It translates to CASSQLDRENNEQFF.

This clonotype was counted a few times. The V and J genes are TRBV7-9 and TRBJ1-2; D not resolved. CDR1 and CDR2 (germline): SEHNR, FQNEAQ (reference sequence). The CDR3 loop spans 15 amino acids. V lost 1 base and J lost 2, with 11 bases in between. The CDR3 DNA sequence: TGTGCCAGCAGCTTAGAGGGCACCTACAACTATGGCTACACCTTC. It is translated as CASSLEGTYNYGYTF.

The CDR3 region has the DNA TGTGCCAGTCGTCCCAACACACCCTATGGCTACACCTTC. This gives the protein CASRPNTPYGYTF. The chain joins TRBV7-9 to TRBJ1-2; no firm D call. Germline CDR1 is SEHNR and CDR2 is FQNEAQ (reference sequence). Trimming took 9 bases from V and 4 from J, leaving 15 bases between them. CDR3 size: 13 residues.

CDR3 sequence (DNA): TGTGCCAGCAGGCCGGACAGTTATTTTAGCAATCAGCCCCAGCATTTT. It specifies CASRPDSYFSNQPQHF. The V call is TRBV12-3 or TRBV12-4, the J call TRBJ1-5; perhaps TRBD1 as D (6 bases). The CDR3 spans 16 residues. V shed 6 bases and J shed 0 bases, with 15 bases lying between them.

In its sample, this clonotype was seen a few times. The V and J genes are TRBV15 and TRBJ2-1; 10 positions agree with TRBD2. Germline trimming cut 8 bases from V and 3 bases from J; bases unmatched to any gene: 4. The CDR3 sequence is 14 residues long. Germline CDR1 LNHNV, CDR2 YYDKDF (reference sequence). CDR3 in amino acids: CATQLAGYYNEQFF. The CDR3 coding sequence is TGTGCCACCCAACTAGCGGGGTACTACAATGAGCAGTTCTTC.

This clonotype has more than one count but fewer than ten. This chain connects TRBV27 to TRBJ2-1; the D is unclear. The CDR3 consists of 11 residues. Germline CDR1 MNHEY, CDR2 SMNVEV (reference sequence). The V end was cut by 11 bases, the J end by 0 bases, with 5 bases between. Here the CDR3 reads CAPPSYNEQFF. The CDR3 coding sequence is TGTGCCCCACCCTCCTACAATGAGCAGTTCTTC.

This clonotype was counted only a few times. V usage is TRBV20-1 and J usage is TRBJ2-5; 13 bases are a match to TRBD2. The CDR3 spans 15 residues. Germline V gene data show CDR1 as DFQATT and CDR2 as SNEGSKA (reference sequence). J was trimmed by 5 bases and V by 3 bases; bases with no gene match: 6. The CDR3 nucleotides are TGCAGTGCTAGGGAACTAGCGGGGGGGCCGGAGACCCAGTACTTC. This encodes CSARELAGGPETQYF.

CDR3 sequence reads: CASSQVPSREQFF. CDR3 DNA: TGTGCCAGCAGCCAAGTACCTAGCAGGGAGCAGTTCTTC. V is TRBV3-1 and J is TRBJ2-1, with D possibly being TRBD2 (5 bases). Trimming took off 1 base at V and 10 bases at J, with 11 bases between the two ends. Germline V gene lookup returns CDR1 LGHDT and CDR2 YNNKEL (reference sequence). This CDR3 spans 13 amino acids.

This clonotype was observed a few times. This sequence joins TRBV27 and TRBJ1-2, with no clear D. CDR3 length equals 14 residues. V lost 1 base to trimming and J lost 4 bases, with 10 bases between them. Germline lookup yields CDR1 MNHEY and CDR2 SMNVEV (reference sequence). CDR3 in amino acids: CASSLFSTAYGYTF. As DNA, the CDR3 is TGTGCCAGCAGTTTATTCTCCACGGCCTATGGCTACACCTTC.

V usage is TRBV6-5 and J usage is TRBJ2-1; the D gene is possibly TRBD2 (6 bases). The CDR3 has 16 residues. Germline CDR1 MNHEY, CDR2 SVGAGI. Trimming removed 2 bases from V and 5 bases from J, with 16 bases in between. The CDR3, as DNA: TGTGCCAGCAGTTACGGGTGGCGGGGCGCCGACAATGAGCAGTTCTTC. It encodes CASSYGWRGADNEQFF.

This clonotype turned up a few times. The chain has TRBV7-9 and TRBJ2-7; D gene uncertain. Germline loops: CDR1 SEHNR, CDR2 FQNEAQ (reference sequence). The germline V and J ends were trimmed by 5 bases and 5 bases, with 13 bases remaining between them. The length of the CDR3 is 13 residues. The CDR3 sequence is CASSPRLGNEQYV. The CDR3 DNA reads TGTGCCAGCAGCCCAAGATTGGGAAACGAGCAGTACGTC.

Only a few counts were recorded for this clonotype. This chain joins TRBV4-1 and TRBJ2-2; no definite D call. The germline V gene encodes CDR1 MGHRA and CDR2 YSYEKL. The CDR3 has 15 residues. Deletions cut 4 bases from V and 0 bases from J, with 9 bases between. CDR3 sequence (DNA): TGCGCCAGCAGCCGAACCACCTCGAACACCGGGGAGCTGTTTTTT. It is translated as CASSRTTSNTGELFF.

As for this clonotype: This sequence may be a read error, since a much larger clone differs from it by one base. Written as DNA, the CDR3 is TGTGTCAGCAGCCCTACCCTTTTGGGGGGGGACCAAGAGACCCAGTACTTC. Its translation is CVSSPTLLGGDQETQYF. This rearrangement joins TRBV7-2 to TRBJ2-5, with 7 bases identical to TRBD2. CDR3 length equals 17 residues. Germline CDR1 and CDR2: SGHTA and FQGNSA.

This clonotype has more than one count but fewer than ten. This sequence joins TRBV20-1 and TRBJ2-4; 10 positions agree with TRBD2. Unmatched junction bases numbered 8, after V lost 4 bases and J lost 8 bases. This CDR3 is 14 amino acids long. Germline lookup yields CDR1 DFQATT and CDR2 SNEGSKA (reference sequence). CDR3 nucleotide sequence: TGCAGTGCTAAAGAAGCGGGGGGGGTATACATTCAGTACTTC. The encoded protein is CSAKEAGGVYIQYF.

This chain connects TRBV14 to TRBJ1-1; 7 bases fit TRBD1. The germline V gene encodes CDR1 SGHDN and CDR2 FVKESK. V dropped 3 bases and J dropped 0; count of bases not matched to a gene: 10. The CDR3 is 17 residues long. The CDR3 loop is CASSHFPGQSMNTEAFF. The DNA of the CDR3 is TGTGCCAGCAGCCACTTCCCGGGACAGTCAATGAACACTGAAGCTTTCTTT.

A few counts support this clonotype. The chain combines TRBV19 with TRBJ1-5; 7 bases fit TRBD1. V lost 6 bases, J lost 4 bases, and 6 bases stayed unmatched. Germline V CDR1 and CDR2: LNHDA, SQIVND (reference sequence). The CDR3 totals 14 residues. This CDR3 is CASRSTGTNQPQHF. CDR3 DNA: TGTGCCAGTAGATCGACAGGGACTAATCAGCCCCAGCATTTT.

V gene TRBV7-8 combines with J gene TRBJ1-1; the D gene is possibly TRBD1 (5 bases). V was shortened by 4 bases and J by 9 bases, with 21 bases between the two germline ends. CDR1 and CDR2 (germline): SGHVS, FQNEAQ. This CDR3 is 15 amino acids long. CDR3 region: CASSSYLAGRTKAFF. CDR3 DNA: TGTGCCAGCAGCTCCTACCTGGCAGGGAGGACTAAAGCTTTCTTT.

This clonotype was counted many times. CDR3 protein: CASNDGKITDTQYF. As DNA, the CDR3 is TGTGCCAGCAACGACGGGAAAATCACAGATACGCAGTATTTT. V is TRBV12-3 or TRBV12-4 and J is TRBJ2-3; TRBD2 is a possible D gene (5 bases). The CDR3 consists of 14 residues. Trimming shortened V by 7 bases and J by 2 bases, and 13 bases separated the two germline ends.

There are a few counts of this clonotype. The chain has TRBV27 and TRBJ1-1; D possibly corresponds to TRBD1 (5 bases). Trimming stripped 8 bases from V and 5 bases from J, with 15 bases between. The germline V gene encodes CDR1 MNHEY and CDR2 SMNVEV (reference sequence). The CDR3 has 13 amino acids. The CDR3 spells CASRGGPDTEAFF. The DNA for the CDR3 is TGTGCCAGCCGGGGGGGTCCTGATACTGAAGCTTTCTTT.

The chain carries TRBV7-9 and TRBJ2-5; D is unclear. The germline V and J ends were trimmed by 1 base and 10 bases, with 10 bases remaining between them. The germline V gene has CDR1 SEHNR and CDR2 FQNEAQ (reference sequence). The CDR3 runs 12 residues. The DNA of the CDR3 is TGTGCCAGCAGCTTAGGTACCAAGGGCCAGTACTTC. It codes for CASSLGTKGQYF.

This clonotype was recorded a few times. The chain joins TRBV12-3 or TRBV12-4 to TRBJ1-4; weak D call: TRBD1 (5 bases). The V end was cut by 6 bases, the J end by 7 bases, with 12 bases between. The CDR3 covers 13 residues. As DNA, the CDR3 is TGTGCCAGCAGAAGGGACTTAAGTGAAAAACTGTTTTTT. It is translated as CASRRDLSEKLFF.

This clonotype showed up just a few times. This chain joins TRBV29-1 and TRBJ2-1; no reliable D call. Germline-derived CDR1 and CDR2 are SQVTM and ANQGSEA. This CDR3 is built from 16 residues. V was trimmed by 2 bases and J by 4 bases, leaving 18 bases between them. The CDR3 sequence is CSVEPSGYQPYNEQFF. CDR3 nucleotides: TGCAGCGTTGAACCCTCCGGGTACCAACCTTACAATGAGCAGTTCTTC.

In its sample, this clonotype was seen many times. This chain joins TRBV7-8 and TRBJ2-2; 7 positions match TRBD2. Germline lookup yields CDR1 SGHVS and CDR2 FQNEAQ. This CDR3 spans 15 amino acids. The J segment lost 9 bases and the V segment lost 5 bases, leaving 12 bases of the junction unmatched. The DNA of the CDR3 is TGTGCCAGCAGCCCAGGGAGGGCCCGACACCGGGAGCTGTTTTTT. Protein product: CASSPGRARHRELFF.

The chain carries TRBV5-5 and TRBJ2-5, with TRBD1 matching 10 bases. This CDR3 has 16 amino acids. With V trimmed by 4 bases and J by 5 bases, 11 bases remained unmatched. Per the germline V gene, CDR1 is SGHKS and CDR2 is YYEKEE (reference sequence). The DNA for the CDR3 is TGTGCCAGCAGCATCCCGGGACAGGGGCTAAGGGAGACCCAGTACTTC. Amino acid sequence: CASSIPGQGLRETQYF.

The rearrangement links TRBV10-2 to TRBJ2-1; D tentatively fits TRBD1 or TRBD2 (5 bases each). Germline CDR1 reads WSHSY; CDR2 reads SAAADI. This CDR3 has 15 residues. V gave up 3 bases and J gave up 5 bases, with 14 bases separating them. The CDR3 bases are TGCGCCAGCAGTGAAAGGGGAGCCTACGACAATGAGCAGTTCTTC. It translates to CASSERGAYDNEQFF.

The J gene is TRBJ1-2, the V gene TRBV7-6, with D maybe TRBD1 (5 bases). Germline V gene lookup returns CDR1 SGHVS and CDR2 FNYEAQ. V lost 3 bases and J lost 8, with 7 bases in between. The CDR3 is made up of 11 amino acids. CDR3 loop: CASSFGHGYTF. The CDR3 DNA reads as TGTGCCAGCAGCTTCGGACACGGCTACACCTTC.

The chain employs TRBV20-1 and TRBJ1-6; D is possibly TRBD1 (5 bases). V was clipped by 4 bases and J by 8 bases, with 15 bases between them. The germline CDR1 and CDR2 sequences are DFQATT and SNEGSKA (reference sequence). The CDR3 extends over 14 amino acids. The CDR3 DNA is TGCAGTGCTAAGTGGGGGGTAAAAGATTCACCCCTCCACTTT. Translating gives CSAKWGVKDSPLHF.

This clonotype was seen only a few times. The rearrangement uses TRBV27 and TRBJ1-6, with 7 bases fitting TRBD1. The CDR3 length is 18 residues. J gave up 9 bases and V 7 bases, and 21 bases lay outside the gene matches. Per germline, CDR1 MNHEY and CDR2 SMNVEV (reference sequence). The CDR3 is CASTRIRGPDRASSPLHF. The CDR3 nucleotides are TGTGCCAGCACTCGGATAAGGGGCCCTGACAGGGCATCTTCACCCCTCCACTTT.